Listed here are 10 T cell receptor beta chains from one sample, sequenced in a study of monozygotic twins with inflammatory bowel disease. TCRdb re-called the 5' RACE reads; one entry per CDR3 protein, DNA not given. This repertoire comprises over 350,000 distinct CDR3 sequences; its ten largest clones make up approximately 2.4%. The sequenced material came from blood. Receptors originate from a human donor with ulcerative colitis or Crohn's disease, or a healthy co-twin of an affected twin (not recorded which).

The chain employs TRBV11-1 and TRBJ2-3. Germline V gene lookup returns CDR1 SGHAT and CDR2 FQDESV (reference sequence). This CDR3 is 18 amino acids long. CDR3 region: CASSPPYLGISAADTQYF.

The V call is TRBV6-2 or TRBV6-3, the J call TRBJ2-7; TCRdb gives TRBD1 as the D gene, but with no DNA this cannot be confirmed. Germline V gives CDR1 MNHEY, CDR2 SVGEGT. This CDR3 has 14 amino acids. CDR3 sequence: CASSRRDRGYEQYF.

V and J are TRBV5-1 and TRBJ2-1. The germline gives CDR1 SGHRS, CDR2 YFSETQ. The CDR3 extends over 16 amino acids. The CDR3 spells CASDLSLAGPYNEQFF.

This chain uses TRBV3-1 with TRBJ2-1; as DNA is missing, the TRBD2 call by TCRdb cannot be tested. CDR1 and CDR2 (germline): LGHDT, YNNKEL (reference sequence). The CDR3 has 17 residues. CDR3 amino acids: CASSQDRLAGAYNEQFF.

The J gene is TRBJ1-5, the V gene TRBV12-3 or TRBV12-4; with no DNA, the TCRdb D assignment of TRBD1 cannot be verified. CDR3 length: 14 residues. The CDR3 reads CASSLGQTSQPQHF.

The chain links TRBV6-6 to TRBJ2-5; as DNA is missing, the TRBD1 call by TCRdb cannot be tested. CDR3 length: 13 residues. CDR1 and CDR2 from the germline V gene are MNHNY and SVGAGI (reference sequence). CDR3 sequence: CASSAADIRGQYF.

The gene calls are TRBV4-2 and TRBJ1-5; lacking DNA, the TRBD1 call made by TCRdb goes unchecked. Per germline, CDR1 LGHNA and CDR2 YNFKEQ. This CDR3 has 18 amino acids. CDR3 residues: CASSQEEFSGQPNQPQHF.

This rearrangement joins TRBV5-1 to TRBJ2-3; TCRdb selects TRBD2, and the lack of DNA leaves this call unchecked. Germline V gene data show CDR1 as SGHRS and CDR2 as YFSETQ. This CDR3 has 16 residues. CDR3 sequence reads: CASSARTSGGEDTQYF. Based on the CDR3 plus reference TRBV5-1 and TRBJ2-3, the full variable domain is KAGVTQTPRYLIKTRGQQVTLSCSPISGHRSVSWYQQTPGQGLQFLFEYFSETQRNKGNFPGRFSGRQFSNSRSEMNVSTLELGDSALYLCASSARTSGGEDTQYFGPGTRLTVL.

The chain couples TRBV7-2 to TRBJ2-5; the TCRdb D gene call, TRBD1, has no DNA to confirm it. The germline gives CDR1 SGHTA, CDR2 FQGNSA. The CDR3 has 15 residues. The CDR3 is CASIGRGAPLETQYF.

This sequence joins TRBV20-1 and TRBJ2-7; absent DNA, TCRdb's TRBD1 call cannot be checked. The germline CDR1 and CDR2 sequences are DFQATT and SNEGSKA (reference sequence). There are 14 residues in the CDR3. This CDR3 reads CSATRTGANYEQYF.